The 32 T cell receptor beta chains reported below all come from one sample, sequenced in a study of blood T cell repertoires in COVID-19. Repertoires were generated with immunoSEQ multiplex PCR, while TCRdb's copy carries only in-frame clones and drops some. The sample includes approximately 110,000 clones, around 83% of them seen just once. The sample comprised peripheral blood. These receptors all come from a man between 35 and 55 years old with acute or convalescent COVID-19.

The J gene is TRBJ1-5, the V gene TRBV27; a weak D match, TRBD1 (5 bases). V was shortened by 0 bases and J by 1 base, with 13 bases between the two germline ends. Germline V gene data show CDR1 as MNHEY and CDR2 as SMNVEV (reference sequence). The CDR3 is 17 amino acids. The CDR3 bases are TGTGCCAGCAGTTTATCTTGGGGGGAGGGGAGCAATCAGCCCCAGCATTTT. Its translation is CASSLSWGEGSNQPQHF.

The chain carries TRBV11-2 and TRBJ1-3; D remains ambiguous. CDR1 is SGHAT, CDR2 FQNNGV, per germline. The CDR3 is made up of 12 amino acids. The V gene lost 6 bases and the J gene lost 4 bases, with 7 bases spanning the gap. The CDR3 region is CASSPTGNTIYF. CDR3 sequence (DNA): TGTGCCAGCAGTCCGACAGGAAACACCATATATTTT.

This chain's CDR3 is CASSPMKGGSGNTIYF. Written as DNA, the CDR3 is TGTGCCAGCAGCCCTATGAAAGGGGGCTCTGGAAACACCATATATTTT. The chain links TRBV7-9 to TRBJ1-3; a possible D gene is TRBD1 (6 bases). This CDR3 comprises 16 residues. Germline assignment: CDR1 SEHNR and CDR2 FQNEAQ (reference sequence). Trimming pared 5 bases from V and 0 bases from J, leaving 14 bases between.

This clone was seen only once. CDR3 nucleotide sequence: TGTGCCAGCAGGCTAACGACAGGGGGCTATAACGATGAGCAGTTCTTC. As protein: CASRLTTGGYNDEQFF. The chain employs TRBV5-4 and TRBJ2-1; 10 positions match TRBD1. The CDR3 covers 16 residues. V dropped 5 bases and J dropped 8; count of bases not matched to a gene: 13. Germline V gene sequence: CDR1 SGHNT, CDR2 YYREEE (reference sequence). The full variable domain, with the rest looked up from reference TRBV5-4 and TRBJ2-1, is ETGVTQSPTHLIKTRGQQVTLRCSSQSGHNTVSWYQQALGQGPQFIFQYYREEENGRGNFPPRFSGLQFPNYSSELNVNALELDDSALYLCASRLTTGGYNDEQFFGPGTRLTVL.

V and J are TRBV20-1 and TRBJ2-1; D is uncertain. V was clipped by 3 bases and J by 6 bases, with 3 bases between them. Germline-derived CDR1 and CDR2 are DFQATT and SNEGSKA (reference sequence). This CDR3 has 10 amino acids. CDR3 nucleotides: TGCAGTGCTAGGAGCAATGAGCAGTTCTTC. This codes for CSARSNEQFF.

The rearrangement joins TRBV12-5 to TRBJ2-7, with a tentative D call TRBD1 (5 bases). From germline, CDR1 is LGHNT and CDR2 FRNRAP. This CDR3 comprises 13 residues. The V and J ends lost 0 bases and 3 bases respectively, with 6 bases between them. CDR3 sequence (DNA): TGTGCTAGTGGTTTGGTAGGGGTCTACGAGCAGTACTTC. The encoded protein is CASGLVGVYEQYF.

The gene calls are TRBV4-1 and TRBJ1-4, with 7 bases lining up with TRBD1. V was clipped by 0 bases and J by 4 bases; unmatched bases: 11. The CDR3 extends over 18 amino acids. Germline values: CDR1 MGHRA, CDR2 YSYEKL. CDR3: CASSQDPTRQGYNEKLFF. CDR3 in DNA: TGCGCCAGCAGCCAAGATCCGACCCGACAGGGATATAATGAAAAACTGTTTTTT.

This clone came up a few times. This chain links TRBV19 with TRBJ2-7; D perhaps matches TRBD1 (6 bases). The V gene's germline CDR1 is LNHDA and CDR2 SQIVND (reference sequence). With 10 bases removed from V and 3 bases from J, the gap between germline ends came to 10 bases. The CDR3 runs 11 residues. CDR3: CATRTVYEQYF. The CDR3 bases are TGTGCCACCCGGACAGTCTACGAGCAGTACTTC.

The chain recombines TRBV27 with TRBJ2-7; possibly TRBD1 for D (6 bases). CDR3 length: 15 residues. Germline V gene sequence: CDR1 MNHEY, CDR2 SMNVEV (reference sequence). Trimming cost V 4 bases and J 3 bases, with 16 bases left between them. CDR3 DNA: TGTGCCAGCAGTTCACCCAGGGGTGCCATCTACGAGCAGTACTTC. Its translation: CASSSPRGAIYEQYF.

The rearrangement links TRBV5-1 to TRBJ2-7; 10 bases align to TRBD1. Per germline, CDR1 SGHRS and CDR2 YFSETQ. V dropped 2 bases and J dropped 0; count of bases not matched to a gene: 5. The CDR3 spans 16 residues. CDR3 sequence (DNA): TGCGCCAGCAGCTTAGACAGGGGGCGATACTCCTACGAGCAGTACTTC. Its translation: CASSLDRGRYSYEQYF. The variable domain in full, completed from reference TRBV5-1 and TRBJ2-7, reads KAGVTQTPRYLIKTRGQQVTLSCSPISGHRSVSWYQQTPGQGLQFLFEYFSETQRNKGNFPGRFSGRQFSNSRSEMNVSTLELGDSALYLCASSLDRGRYSYEQYFGPGTRLTVT.

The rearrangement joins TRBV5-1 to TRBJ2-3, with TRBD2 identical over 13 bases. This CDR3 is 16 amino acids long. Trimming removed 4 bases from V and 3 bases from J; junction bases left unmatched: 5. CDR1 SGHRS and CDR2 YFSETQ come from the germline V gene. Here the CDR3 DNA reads TGCGCCAGCAGCCCGGGACTAGCGGGGAATACAGATACGCAGTATTTT. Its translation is CASSPGLAGNTDTQYF.

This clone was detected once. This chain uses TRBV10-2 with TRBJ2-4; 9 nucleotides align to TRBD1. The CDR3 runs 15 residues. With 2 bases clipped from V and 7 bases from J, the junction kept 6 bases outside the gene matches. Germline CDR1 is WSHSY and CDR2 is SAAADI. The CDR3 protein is CASSERGGQGNIQYF. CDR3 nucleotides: TGCGCCAGCAGTGAGAGGGGAGGACAGGGGAACATTCAGTACTTC.

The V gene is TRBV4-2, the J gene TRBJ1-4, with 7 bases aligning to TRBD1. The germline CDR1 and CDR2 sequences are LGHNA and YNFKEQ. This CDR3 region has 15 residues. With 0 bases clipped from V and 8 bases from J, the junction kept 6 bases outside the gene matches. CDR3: CASSQEVRGREKLFF. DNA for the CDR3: TGTGCCAGCAGCCAAGAGGTGAGGGGGCGGGAAAAACTGTTTTTT.

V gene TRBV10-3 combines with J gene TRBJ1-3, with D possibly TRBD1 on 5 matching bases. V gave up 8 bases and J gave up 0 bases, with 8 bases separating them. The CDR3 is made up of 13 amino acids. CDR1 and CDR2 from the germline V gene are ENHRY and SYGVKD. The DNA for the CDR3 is TGTGCCATCCCGGGGGGCTCTGGAAACACCATATATTTT. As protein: CAIPGGSGNTIYF.

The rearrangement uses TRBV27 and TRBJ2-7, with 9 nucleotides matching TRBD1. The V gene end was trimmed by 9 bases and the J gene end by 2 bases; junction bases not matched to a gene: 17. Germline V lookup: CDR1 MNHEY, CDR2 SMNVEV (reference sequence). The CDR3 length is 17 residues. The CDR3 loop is CASKGWDRDQTTYEQYF. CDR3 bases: TGTGCCAGTAAGGGGTGGGACAGGGATCAAACGACCTACGAGCAGTACTTC.

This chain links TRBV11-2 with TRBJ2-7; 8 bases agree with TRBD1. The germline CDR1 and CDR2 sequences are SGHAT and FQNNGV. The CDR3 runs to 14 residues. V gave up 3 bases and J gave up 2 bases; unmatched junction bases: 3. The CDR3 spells CASSFGQGPYEQYF. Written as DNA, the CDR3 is TGTGCCAGCAGCTTCGGACAGGGACCCTACGAGCAGTACTTC.

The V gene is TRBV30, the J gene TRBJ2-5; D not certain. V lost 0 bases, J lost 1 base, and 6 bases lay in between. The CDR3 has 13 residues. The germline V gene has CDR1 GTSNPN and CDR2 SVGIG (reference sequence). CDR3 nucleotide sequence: TGTGCCTGGAGTGTACCCAGCCAAGAGACCCAGTACTTC. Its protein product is CAWSVPSQETQYF.

DNA of the CDR3: TGTGCCAGCAGCGTAGACGACAGTGAGACCCAGTACTTC. Its translation: CASSVDDSETQYF. This chain joins TRBV9 and TRBJ2-5; D possibly corresponds to TRBD1 (5 bases). Germline V CDR1 and CDR2: SGDLS, YYNGEE. The CDR3 consists of 13 residues. Trimming shortened V by 0 bases and J by 5 bases, and 8 bases separated the two germline ends. The full variable domain, with the rest looked up from reference TRBV9 and TRBJ2-5, is DSGVTQTPKHLITATGQRVTLRCSPRSGDLSVYWYQQSLDQGLQFLIQYYNGEERAKGNILERFSAQQFPDLHSELNLSSLELGDSALYFCASSVDDSETQYFGPGTRLLVL.

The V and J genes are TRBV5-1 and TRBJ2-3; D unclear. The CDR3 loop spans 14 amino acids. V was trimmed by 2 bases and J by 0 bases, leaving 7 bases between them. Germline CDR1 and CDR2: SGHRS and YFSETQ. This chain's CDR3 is CASSFRTSTDTQYF. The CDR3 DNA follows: TGCGCCAGCAGCTTTCGAACTAGCACAGATACGCAGTATTTT. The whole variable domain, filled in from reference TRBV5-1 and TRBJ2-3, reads KAGVTQTPRYLIKTRGQQVTLSCSPISGHRSVSWYQQTPGQGLQFLFEYFSETQRNKGNFPGRFSGRQFSNSRSEMNVSTLELGDSALYLCASSFRTSTDTQYFGPGTRLTVL.

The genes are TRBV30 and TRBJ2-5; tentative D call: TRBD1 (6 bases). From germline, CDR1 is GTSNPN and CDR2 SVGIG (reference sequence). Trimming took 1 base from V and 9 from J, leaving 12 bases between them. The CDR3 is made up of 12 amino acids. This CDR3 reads CAWSGVKGAQYF. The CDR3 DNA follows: TGTGCCTGGAGTGGGGTTAAGGGGGCCCAGTACTTC.

The CDR3 DNA sequence: TGCGCCAGCAGCCGGGACAGTGCTAGCACAGATACGCAGTATTTT. Translating it yields CASSRDSASTDTQYF. The chain carries TRBV4-3 and TRBJ2-3; TRBD1 matches 7 bases. V lost 4 bases, J lost 0 bases, and 4 bases stayed unmatched. CDR1 is LGHNA, CDR2 YSLEER, per germline. CDR3 length equals 15 residues.

CDR3 DNA sequence: TGTGCCTGGAGTCGAGTGGGGAGCTCCTACGAGCAGTACTTC. As protein: CAWSRVGSSYEQYF. The chain couples TRBV30 to TRBJ2-7; D may be TRBD2 (5 bases). The CDR3 contains 14 residues. Germline V gene sequence: CDR1 GTSNPN, CDR2 SVGIG (reference sequence). V lost 2 bases, J lost 0 bases, and 11 bases lay in between.

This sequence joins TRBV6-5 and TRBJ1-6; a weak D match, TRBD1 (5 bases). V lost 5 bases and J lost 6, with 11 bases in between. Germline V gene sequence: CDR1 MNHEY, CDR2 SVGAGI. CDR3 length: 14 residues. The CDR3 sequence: CASSQWQGNSPLHF. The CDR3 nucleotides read TGTGCCAGCAGTCAGTGGCAGGGTAATTCACCCCTCCACTTT.

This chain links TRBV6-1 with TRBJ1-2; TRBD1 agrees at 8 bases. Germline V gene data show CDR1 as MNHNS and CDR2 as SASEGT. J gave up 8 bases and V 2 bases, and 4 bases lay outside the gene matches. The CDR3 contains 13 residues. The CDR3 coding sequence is TGTGCCAGCAGTGAAAACAGGGGGTTCGGCTACACCTTC. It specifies CASSENRGFGYTF.

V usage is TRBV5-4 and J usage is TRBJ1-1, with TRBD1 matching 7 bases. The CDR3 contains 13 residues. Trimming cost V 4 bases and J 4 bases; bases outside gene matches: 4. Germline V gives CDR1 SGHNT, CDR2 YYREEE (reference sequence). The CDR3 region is CASSKDRFTEAFF. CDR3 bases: TGTGCCAGCAGCAAGGACAGGTTCACTGAAGCTTTCTTT.

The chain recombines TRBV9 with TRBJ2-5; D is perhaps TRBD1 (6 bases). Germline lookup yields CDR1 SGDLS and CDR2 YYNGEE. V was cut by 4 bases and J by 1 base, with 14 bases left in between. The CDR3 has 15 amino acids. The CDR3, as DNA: TGTGCCAGCAGCCCTGGGGGCGGACTCCAAGAGACCCAGTACTTC. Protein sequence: CASSPGGGLQETQYF. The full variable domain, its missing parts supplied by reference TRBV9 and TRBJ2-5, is DSGVTQTPKHLITATGQRVTLRCSPRSGDLSVYWYQQSLDQGLQFLIQYYNGEERAKGNILERFSAQQFPDLHSELNLSSLELGDSALYFCASSPGGGLQETQYFGPGTRLLVL.

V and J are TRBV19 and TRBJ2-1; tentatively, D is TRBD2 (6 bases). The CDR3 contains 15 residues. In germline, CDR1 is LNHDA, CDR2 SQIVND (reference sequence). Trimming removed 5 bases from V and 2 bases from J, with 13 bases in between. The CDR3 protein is CASSVTGSPYNEQFF. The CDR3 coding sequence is TGTGCCAGTAGTGTAACCGGGAGCCCCTACAATGAGCAGTTCTTC.

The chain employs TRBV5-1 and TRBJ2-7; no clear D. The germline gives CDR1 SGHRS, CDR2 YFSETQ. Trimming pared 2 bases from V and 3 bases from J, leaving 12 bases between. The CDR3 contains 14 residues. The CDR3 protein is CASSLSPSLYEQYF. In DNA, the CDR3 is TGCGCCAGCAGCTTATCCCCCTCTCTCTACGAGCAGTACTTC.

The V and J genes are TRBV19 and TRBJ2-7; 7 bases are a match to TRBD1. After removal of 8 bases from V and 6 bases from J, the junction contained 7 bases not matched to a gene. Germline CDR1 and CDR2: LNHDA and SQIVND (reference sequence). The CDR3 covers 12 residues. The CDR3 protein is CASGNRGGEQYF. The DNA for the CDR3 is TGTGCCAGTGGAAACAGGGGCGGCGAGCAGTACTTC.

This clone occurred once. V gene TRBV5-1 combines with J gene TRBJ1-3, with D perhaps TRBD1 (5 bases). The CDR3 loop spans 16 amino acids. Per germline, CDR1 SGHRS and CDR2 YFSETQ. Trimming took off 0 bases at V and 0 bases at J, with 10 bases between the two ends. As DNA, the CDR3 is TGCGCCAGCAGCTTGGTTTCGGGGGACTCTGGAAACACCATATATTTT. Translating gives CASSLVSGDSGNTIYF.

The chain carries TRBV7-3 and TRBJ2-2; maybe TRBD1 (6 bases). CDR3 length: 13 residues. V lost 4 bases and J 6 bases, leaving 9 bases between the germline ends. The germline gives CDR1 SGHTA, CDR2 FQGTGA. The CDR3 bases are TGTGCCAGCAGCTCGACAGGCTCCGGGGAGCTGTTTTTT. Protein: CASSSTGSGELFF.

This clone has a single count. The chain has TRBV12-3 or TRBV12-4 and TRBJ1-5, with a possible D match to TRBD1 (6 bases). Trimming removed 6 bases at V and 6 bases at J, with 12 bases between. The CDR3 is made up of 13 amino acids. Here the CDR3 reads CASSRATGQPQHF. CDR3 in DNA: TGTGCCAGCAGCCGGGCGACAGGTCAGCCCCAGCATTTT.